This is a list of T cell receptor beta chains from one sample in a study of T cell responses to AZD1222 COVID-19 vaccine. Method: immunoSEQ multiplex PCR; TCRdb's copy keeps in-frame clones and lacks some. The sample consists of around 85,000 clones, 65% to 90% of them appearing once. The source was peripheral blood, collected on day 0 of AZD1222 vaccination. All receptors derive from an adult in good health. CDR3s include the opening cysteine and the closing phenylalanine or tryptophan. A D gene is named only where the DNA matches it firmly. The listing skips clone size in some rows; elsewhere it reads once, few, many or a size class.

TRBJ1-1 | TRBV27 | 13 | NA | NA | CASSLQGWTEAFF | TGTGCCAGCAGCCTACAGGGTTGGACTGAAGCTTTCTTT
TRBJ2-6 | TRBV19 | 15 | NA | NA | CASSQGGPGANVLTF | TGTGCCAGTAGTCAAGGGGGGCCTGGGGCCAACGTCCTGACTTTC
TRBJ1-5 | TRBV5-8 | 16 | NA | once | CASSFLIGQLNQPQHF | TGTGCCAGCAGCTTTTTGATTGGACAGCTCAATCAGCCCCAGCATTTT
TRBJ2-1 | TRBV27 | 15 | TRBD1 | NA | CASSLQGGIYNEQFF | TGTGCCAGCAGCCTACAGGGGGGTATCTACAATGAGCAGTTCTTC
TRBJ2-5 | TRBV10-3 | 17 | TRBD2 | NA | CAISDPDRGVGRLTQYF | TGTGCCATCAGTGACCCAGACCGGGGGGTTGGGCGATTGACCCAGTACTTC
TRBJ2-1 | TRBV5-1 | 16 | NA | NA | CASSKRTGSTVGEQFF | TGCGCCAGCAGCAAAAGGACCGGGAGTACCGTCGGTGAGCAGTTCTTC
TRBJ1-5 | TRBV5-1 | 14 | TRBD1 | NA | CASSLGTGREPQHF | TGCGCCAGCAGCTTGGGGACAGGAAGGGAGCCCCAGCATTTT
TRBJ2-2 | TRBV29-1 | 15 | TRBD1 | NA | CSAHRGGLSTGELFF | TGCAGCGCCCACAGGGGCGGGTTGAGCACCGGGGAGCTGTTTTTT
TRBJ2-7 | TRBV11-1 | 17 | NA | NA | CASSLAPRTGRSYEQYF | TGTGCCAGCAGCTTAGCGCCAAGGACTGGTCGCTCCTACGAGCAGTACTTC
TRBJ2-3 | TRBV19 | 14 | NA | NA | CAAGPGGVTDTQYF | TGTGCCGCAGGTCCAGGAGGGGTCACAGATACGCAGTATTTT
TRBJ1-2 | TRBV6-5 | 15 | NA | NA | CASSYSTGGGYGYTF | TGTGCCAGCAGTTACTCGACAGGAGGAGGCTATGGCTACACCTTC
TRBJ2-7 | TRBV12-3/TRBV12-4 | 12 | NA | NA | CASSPSPYEQYF | TGTGCCAGCAGTCCCAGCCCCTACGAGCAGTACTTC
TRBJ2-5 | TRBV4-1 | 15 | TRBD2 | NA | CASSHYLAGEETQYF | TGCGCCAGCAGCCATTATCTAGCGGGGGAAGAGACCCAGTACTTC
TRBJ2-6 | TRBV7-7 | 18 | NA | NA | CASSSILKCHKVGNVLTF | TGTGCCAGCAGCAGTATCCTTAAGTGCCACAAAGTCGGGAACGTCCTGACCTTC
TRBJ2-3 | TRBV5-8 | 15 | NA | once | CASSLEGTGTDTQYF | TGTGCCAGCAGCTTGGAGGGGACCGGCACAGATACGCAGTATTTT
TRBJ2-5 | TRBV5-1 | 18 | TRBD1 | NA | CASSSGQGGPPIQETQYF | TGCGCCAGCAGCTCCGGACAGGGGGGCCCCCCAATTCAAGAGACCCAGTACTTC
TRBJ2-3 | TRBV5-5 | 15 | NA | NA | CASSWLGVGTDTQYF | TGTGCCAGCAGCTGGCTAGGGGTTGGGACAGATACGCAGTATTTT
TRBJ2-5 | TRBV5-5 | 12 | NA | NA | CASSWGQETQYF | TGTGCCAGCAGCTGGGGCCAAGAGACCCAGTACTTC
TRBJ1-4 | TRBV5-1 | 14 | NA | NA | CASSGGSTNEKLFF | TGCGCCAGCAGCGGGGGTTCAACTAATGAAAAACTGTTTTTT
TRBJ2-1 | TRBV10-2 | 19 | NA | NA | CASSDHAISASVTYNEQFF | TGCGCCAGCAGTGATCACGCTATATCGGCTAGCGTAACCTACAATGAGCAGTTCTTC
TRBJ2-7 | TRBV2 | 15 | TRBD2 | once | CASSELPSGRYEQYF | TGTGCCAGCAGTGAGCTCCCTAGCGGGAGGTACGAGCAGTACTTC
TRBJ1-2 | TRBV30 | 13 | NA | NA | CAWRRGAFYGYTF | TGTGCCTGGAGAAGGGGCGCGTTTTATGGCTACACCTTC
TRBJ1-1 | TRBV5-5 | 14 | NA | NA | CASSLRGGNTEAFF | TGTGCCAGCAGCTTGAGAGGGGGGAACACTGAAGCTTTCTTT
TRBJ2-3 | TRBV7-8 | 12 | NA | NA | CASSPFTDTQYF | TGTGCCAGCAGCCCATTCACAGATACGCAGTATTTT
TRBJ2-7 | TRBV2 | 12 | NA | NA | CASGGTAYEQYF | TGTGCCAGCGGGGGGACGGCCTACGAGCAGTACTTC